The T cell receptor beta chain described here comes from a study of T cells in localized non-small cell lung cancer (dated by TCRdb to about 2020). Study-level background: The study examined T cell repertoires in roughly 240 patients with early-stage NSCLC and compared tumors with uninvolved tumor-adjacent lungs. The cohort comprised some 220 treatment-naïve NSCLC patients with resected, localized lung tumors. The mean age of the NSCLC patients was roughly 70 years, with roughly 120 men and around 100 women.

At diagnosis, tumor, uninvolved tumor-adjacent lung and peripheral blood were collected and then preserved as a mix of FFPE and fresh-frozen material. The immunoSEQ Assay was used to sequence TCR beta CDR3 regions from DNA. In the paper's pipeline: T cell density was computed as TCR beta template counts normalized to usable DNA estimated by amplifying housekeeping genes. Richness was estimated with the preseqR package, extrapolating to 400,000 templates for PBMC samples and 120,000 templates for tissue samples. Clonality was defined as one minus Pielou's evenness. Tissue-enriched TCRs were identified by differential abundance testing using productive amino-acid clonotypes, minimum total count 5 and alpha 0.1. The Jaccard Index and the Morisita Overlap Index were used to quantify repertoire overlap between compartments. GLIPH grouped TCR beta CDR3s together with public tetramer-defined viral CDR3s, and a viral motif had to include at least three viral sequences and show V-gene enrichment. Held by TCRdb, this immuneACCESS table contains in-frame sequences only and omits some clones. Under half of the omission traces to an unresolved V gene where checked; the cause of the rest is unknown. V and J calls and clone size are given by that table; D and trimming were obtained from the DNA. Present in this sample are 5,000 or so clones, approximately 34% of which were seen just once. The ten most abundant clones make up roughly 7.7% of the sample.

With respect to this clone: The antigen it binds to is not known. Qualities for individual bases were not recorded, and no much larger clone is one base off.

Broad study findings and their caveats: Of the top 100 tumor clones, a median of about 53 were detected in paired uninvolved adjacent lung; under 35 were also among that lung's top 100. Because of the exploratory design, TCR variables were selected using unadjusted p-values without false-discovery rate correction. Uninvolved tumor-adjacent lung showed the highest T cell clonality, higher than tumor, which suggests more focused antigenic responses in the adjacent lung. Longer overall survival was associated with higher blood T cell density, whereas shorter survival was associated with higher adjacent-lung clonality. Because multi-region tumor sequencing was not done, intratumor heterogeneity could not be ruled out.

The sequencing here drew on lung tumor tissue, taken before any cancer treatment. The receptor was isolated from a male donor aged 60 or over with stage I squamous cell lung carcinoma.

The bases are TGTGCCAGCAGCCCCCAGTCTGGCTATGAGCAGTTCTTC. Translated, it gives CASSPQSGYEQFF. The rearranged chain carries TRBV9 and TRBJ2-1; the D gene lacks a confident call. CDR1 SGDLS and CDR2 YYNGEE are derived from the germline V gene. The V end loses 4 bases and the J end loses 8 bases, and a stretch of 13 bases separates them. From the cysteine up to the phenylalanine, the CDR3 has a length of 13 residues. Only the CDR3 region is kept as DNA, spanning 39 bases read in frame from base 1.